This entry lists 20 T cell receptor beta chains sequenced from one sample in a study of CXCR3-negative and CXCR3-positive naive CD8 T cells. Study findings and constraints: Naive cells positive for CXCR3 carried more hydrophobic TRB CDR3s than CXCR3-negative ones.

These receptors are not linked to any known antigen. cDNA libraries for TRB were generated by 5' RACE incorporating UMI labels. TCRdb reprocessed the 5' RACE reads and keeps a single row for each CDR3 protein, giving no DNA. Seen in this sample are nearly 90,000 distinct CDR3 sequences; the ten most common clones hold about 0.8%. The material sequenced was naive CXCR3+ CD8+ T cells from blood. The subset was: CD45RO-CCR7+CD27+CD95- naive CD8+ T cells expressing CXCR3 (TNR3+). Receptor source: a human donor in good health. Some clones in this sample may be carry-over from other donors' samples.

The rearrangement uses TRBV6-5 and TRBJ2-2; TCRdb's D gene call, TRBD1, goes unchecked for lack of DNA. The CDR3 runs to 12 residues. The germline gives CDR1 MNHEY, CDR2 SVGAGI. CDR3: CASRGGTGELFF.

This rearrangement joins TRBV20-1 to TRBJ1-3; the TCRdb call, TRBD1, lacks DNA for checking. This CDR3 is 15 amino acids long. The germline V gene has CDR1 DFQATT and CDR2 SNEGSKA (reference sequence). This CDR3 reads CSANKIRDTGNTIYF.

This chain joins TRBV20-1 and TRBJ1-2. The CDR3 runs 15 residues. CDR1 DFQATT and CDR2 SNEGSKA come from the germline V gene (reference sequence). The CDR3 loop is CSARDRQSLSGGYTF.

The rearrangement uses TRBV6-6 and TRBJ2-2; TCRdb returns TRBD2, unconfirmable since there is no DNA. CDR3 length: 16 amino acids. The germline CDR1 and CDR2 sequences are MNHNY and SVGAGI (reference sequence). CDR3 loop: CASSSGLAANTGELFF.

CDR3 residues: CASSWSPQGYEQYF. The rearrangement links TRBV7-9 to TRBJ2-7; TCRdb proposes TRBD1, but this gene call is untestable without DNA. From germline, CDR1 is SEHNR and CDR2 FQNEAQ (reference sequence). The CDR3 spans 14 residues.

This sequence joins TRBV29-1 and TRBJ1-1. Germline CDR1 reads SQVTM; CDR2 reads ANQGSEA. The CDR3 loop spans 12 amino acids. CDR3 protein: CSVGHEGTEAFF. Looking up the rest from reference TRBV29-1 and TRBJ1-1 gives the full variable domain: SAVISQKPSRDICQRGTSLTIQCQVDSQVTMMFWYRQQPGQSLTLIATANQGSEATYESGFVIDKFPISRPNLTFSTLTVSNMSPEDSSIYLCSVGHEGTEAFFGQGTRLTVV.

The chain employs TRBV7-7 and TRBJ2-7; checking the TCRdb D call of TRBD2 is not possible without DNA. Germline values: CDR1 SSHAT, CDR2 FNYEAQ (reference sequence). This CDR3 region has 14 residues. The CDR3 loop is CASSPNSGSDEQYF.

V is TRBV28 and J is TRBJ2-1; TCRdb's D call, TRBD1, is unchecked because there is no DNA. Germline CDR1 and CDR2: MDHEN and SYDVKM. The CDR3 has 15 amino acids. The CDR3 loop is CASSLGTGIYNEQFF.

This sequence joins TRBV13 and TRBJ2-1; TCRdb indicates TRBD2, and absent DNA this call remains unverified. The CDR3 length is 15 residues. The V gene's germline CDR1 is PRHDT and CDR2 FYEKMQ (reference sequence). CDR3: CASSSGPGGYNEQFF.

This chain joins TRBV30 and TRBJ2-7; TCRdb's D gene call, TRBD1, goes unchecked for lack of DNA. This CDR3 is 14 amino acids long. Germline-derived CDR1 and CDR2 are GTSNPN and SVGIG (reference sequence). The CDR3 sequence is CAWSLSGGAYEQYF.

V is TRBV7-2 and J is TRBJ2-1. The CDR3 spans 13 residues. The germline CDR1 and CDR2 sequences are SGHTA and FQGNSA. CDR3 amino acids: CASSFELFYEQFF.

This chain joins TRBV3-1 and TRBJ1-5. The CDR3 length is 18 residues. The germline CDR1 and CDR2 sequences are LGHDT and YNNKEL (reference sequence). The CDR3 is CASSQDLPGEYSNQPQHF.

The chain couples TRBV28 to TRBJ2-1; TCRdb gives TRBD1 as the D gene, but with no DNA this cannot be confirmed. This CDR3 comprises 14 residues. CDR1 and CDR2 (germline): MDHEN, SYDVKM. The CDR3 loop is CASRPGVGVDEQFF.

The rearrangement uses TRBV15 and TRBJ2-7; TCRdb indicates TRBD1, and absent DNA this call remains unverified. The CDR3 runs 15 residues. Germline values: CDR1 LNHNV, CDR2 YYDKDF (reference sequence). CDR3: CATSADRGASYEQYF.

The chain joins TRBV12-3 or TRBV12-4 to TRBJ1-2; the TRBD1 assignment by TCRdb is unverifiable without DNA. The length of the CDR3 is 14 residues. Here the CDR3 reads CASSPRTVNYGYTF.

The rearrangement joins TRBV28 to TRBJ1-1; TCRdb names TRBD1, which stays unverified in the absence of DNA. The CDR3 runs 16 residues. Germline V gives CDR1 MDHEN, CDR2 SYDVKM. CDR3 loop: CASSLTETTGDTEAFF.

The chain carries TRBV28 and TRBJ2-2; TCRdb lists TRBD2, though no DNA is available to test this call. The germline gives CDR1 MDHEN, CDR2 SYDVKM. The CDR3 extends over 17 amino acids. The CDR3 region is CASSLLHLAEITGELFF. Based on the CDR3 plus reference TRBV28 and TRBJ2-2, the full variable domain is DVKVTQSSRYLVKRTGEKVFLECVQDMDHENMFWYRQDPGLGLRLIYFSYDVKMKEKGDIPEGYSVSREKKERFSLILESASTNQTSMYLCASSLLHLAEITGELFFGEGSRLTVL.

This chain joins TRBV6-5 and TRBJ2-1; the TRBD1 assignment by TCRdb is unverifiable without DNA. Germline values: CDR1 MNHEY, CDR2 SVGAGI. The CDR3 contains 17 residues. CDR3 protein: CASSYSIAGGGYNEQFF.

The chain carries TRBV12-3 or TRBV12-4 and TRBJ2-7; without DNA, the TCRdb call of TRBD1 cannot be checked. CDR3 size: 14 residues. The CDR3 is CASSIGTAAYEQYF.

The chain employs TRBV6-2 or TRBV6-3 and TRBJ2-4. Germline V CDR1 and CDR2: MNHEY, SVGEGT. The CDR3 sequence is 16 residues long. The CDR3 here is CASSYSRKLAKNIQYF.